In its sample, the clone carrying this T cell receptor (beta chain) was seen once. Authors' methods: Amplification of reference gene primers provided the estimated nucleated cell counts. Assay used: immunoSEQ multiplex PCR; TCRdb lists only in-frame clones, some missing. Clone size and the V and J calls come from that table; the DNA yielded D and trimming. The data show about 47,000 clones, nearly 90% seen once. This record belongs to a study of blood T cell repertoires in COVID-19. Study summary: From T cells, B-cell-depleted T cells, or PBMCs came the material, which was cDNA or gDNA.

V trimming: 3 bases; J trimming: 6 bases; junction bases outside the gene matches: 7. CDR1 is SGHRS and CDR2 is YFSETQ in the germline V gene. The CDR3 has 15 amino acids. The chain is built from TRBV5-1 and TRBJ2-2; 8 positions match TRBD1. This TCR derives from a man aged 50-60 years with active COVID-19. Sequences were obtained from peripheral blood. The CDR3 DNA reads TGCGCCAGCAGCTCCCTGACAGGGGCGGCCGGGGAGCTGTTTTTT. Residues: CASSSLTGAAGELFF.